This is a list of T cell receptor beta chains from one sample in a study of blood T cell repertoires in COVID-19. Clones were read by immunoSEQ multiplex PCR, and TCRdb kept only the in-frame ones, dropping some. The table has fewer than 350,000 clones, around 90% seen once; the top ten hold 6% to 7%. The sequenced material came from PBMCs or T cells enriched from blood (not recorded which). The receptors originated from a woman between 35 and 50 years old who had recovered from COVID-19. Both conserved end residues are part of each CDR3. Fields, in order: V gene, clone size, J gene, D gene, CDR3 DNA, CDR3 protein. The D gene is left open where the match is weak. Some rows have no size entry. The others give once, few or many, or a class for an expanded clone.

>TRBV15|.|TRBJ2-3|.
TGTGCCACCAGCAGAGAACTGCTTACGCAGTATTTT
CATSRELLTQYF
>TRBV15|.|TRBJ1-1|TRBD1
TGTGCCACCAGCGACCACAGGGGGCTGAACACTGAAGCTTTCTTT
CATSDHRGLNTEAFF
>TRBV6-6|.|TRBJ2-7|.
TGTGCCAGCAGTTACCTAGGCCTCTCCCCCGAGCAGTACTTC
CASSYLGLSPEQYF
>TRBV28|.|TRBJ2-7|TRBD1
TGTGCCAGCAGTTCGACTGGACAGGGCACCTACGAGCAGTACTTC
CASSSTGQGTYEQYF
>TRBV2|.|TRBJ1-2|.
TGTGCCAGCAGTGAAGATGGAGGGTATGGCTACACCTTC
CASSEDGGYGYTF
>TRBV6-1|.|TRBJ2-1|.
TGTGCCAGCAGTGCAAATCACAATGAGCAGTTCTTC
CASSANHNEQFF
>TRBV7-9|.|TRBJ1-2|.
TGTGCCAGCAGCTTAGACGGTGGAGGAAGCTACACCTTC
CASSLDGGGSYTF
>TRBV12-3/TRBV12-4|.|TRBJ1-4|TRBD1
TGTGCCAGCAGTAGGGACAGATCGGAAAAACTGTTTTTT
CASSRDRSEKLFF
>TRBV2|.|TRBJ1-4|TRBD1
TGTGCCAGCAGCTGGGACAGTTATAATGAAAAACTGTTTTTT
CASSWDSYNEKLFF
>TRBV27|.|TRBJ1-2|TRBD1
TGTGCCAGCAGCCCACTTGGACAGGGGGCTGGCTACACCTTC
CASSPLGQGAGYTF
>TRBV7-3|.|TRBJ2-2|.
TGTGCCAGCAGCCGACTACCGACCAATACGAACACCGGGGAGCTGTTTTTT
CASSRLPTNTNTGELFF
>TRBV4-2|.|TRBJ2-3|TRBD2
TGTGCCAGCAGCCAAGTCGGACCAGGACTAGCGGGAGGGCAGACAGATACGCAGTATTTT
CASSQVGPGLAGGQTDTQYF
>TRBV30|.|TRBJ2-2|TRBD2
TGTGCCTGGAGTGGTGCGTGGACTAGCGGGAGAGGGACCGGGGAGCTGTTTTTT
CAWSGAWTSGRGTGELFF
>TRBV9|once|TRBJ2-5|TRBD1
TGTGCCAGCAGCGTAGGAGGGACAGGGGGCATCGGGGAGACCCAGTACTTC
CASSVGGTGGIGETQYF
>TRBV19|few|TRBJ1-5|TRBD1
TGTGCCAGTAGGACGGGACAGGGGGCTAGTCAGCCCCAGCATTTT
CASRTGQGASQPQHF
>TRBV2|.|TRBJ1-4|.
TGTGCCAGCAGTGAAGGCTACCCAACTAATGAAAAACTGTTTTTT
CASSEGYPTNEKLFF
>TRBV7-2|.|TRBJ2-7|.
TGTGCCAGCAGCTTGGCTGGGGGGAGGTCCTCCTACGAGCAGTACTTC
CASSLAGGRSSYEQYF
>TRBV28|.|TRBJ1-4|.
TGTGCCAGCAGTTTCAGGACAGCAACTAATGAAAAACTGTTTTTT
CASSFRTATNEKLFF
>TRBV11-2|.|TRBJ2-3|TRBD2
TGTGCCAGCAGCCCCCGCGGGGCTAGCGGGTATAACACAGATACGCAGTATTTT
CASSPRGASGYNTDTQYF
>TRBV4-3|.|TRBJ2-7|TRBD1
TGCGCCAGCAGCCAATCGTGGACAGGGGGCATCGACGAGCAGTACTTC
CASSQSWTGGIDEQYF
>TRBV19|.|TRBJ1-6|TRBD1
TGTGCCAGTACCAGGGGACAGCCCAATTCACCCCTCCACTTT
CASTRGQPNSPLHF
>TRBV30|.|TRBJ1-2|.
TGTGCCTGGAGTGTAGGCAGGTCCTACTATGGCTACACCTTC
CAWSVGRSYYGYTF
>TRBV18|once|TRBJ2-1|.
TGTGCCAGCTCACCAAGCTTCAATGAGCAGTTCTTC
CASSPSFNEQFF
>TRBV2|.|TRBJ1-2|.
TGTGCCAGCAGTGGACATCTTAACTATGGCTACACCTTC
CASSGHLNYGYTF
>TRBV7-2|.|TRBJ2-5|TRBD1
TGTGCCAGCAGCGTGGGACAGGAGGAAGAGACCCAGTACTTC
CASSVGQEEETQYF